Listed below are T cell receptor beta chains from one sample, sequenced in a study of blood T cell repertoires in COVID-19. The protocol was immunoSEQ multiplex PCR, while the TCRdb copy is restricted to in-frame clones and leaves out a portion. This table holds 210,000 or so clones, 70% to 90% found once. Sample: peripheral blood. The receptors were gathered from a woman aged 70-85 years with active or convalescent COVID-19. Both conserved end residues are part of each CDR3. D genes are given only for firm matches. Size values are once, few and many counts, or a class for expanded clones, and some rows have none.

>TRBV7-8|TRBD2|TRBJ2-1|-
CASSLGLAANNEQFF
TGTGCCAGCAGCTTAGGGCTAGCGGCGAACAATGAGCAGTTCTTC
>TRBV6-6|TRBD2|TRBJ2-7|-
CASSFSGSESEQYF
TGTGCCAGCAGCTTTAGCGGGAGTGAATCCGAGCAGTACTTC
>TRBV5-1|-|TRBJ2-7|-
CASSLVPGSEEQYF
TGCGCCAGCAGCTTGGTACCGGGGAGCGAGGAGCAGTACTTC
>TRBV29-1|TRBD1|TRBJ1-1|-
CSVYTGGGRTEAFF
TGCAGCGTTTATACAGGGGGAGGAAGGACTGAAGCTTTCTTT
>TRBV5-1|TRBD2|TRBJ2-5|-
CASSLVGRGETQYF
TGCGCCAGCAGCTTGGTTGGGAGGGGAGAGACCCAGTACTTC
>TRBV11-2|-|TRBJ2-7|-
CASSSSPGSLHEQYF
TGTGCCAGCAGCTCCTCCCCAGGCAGTCTCCACGAGCAGTACTTC
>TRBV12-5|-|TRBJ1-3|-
CASGLWGHSGNTIYF
TGTGCTAGTGGTTTATGGGGCCACTCTGGAAACACCATATATTTT
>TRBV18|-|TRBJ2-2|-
CASSPPRGNTGELFF
TGTGCCAGCTCACCACCCAGGGGTAACACCGGGGAGCTGTTTTTT
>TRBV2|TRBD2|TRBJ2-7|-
CASRKGTRVNEQYF
TGTGCCAGCAGAAAGGGGACTAGAGTCAACGAGCAGTACTTC
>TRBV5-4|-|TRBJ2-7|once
CASSLKGSYEQYF
TGTGCCAGCAGCTTGAAGGGGTCCTACGAGCAGTACTTC
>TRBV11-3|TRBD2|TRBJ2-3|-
CASSGGTSGTTDTQYF
TGTGCCAGCAGCGGGGGGACTAGCGGGACCACAGATACGCAGTATTTT